Shown below are 18 T cell receptor beta chains from a single sample sequenced in a study of shared clonotypes between healthy human individuals. Assay used: immunoSEQ multiplex PCR; TCRdb lists only in-frame clones, some missing. The table lists 2 million or so clones, about 95% of them singletons, with about 1.1% in the top ten. Naivety among CD8 cells was defined by CD45RO negativity and positive CCR7 selection, thereby excluding terminally differentiated effector memory CD45RA+ cells. Sequencing was done on a sample of naive CD8+ T cells sorted from blood. The receptors originated from a man in his late teens or twenties in good health.

The rearrangement uses TRBV27 and TRBJ2-1; 11 positions agree with TRBD2. V dropped 7 bases and J dropped 7; count of bases not matched to a gene: 12. Germline-derived CDR1 and CDR2 are MNHEY and SMNVEV (reference sequence). The length of the CDR3 is 16 residues. The CDR3 DNA follows: TGTGCCAGCACCCGTGGAGTAGCGGGGGGGCTTAATGAGCAGTTCTTC. This gives the protein CASTRGVAGGLNEQFF.

This rearrangement joins TRBV4-1 to TRBJ2-7; possible D gene TRBD1, 5 bases. V lost 2 bases and J lost 4, with 15 bases in between. Germline-derived CDR1 and CDR2 are MGHRA and YSYEKL. The CDR3 is made up of 15 amino acids. CDR3 amino acids: CASSQTSQGRYEQYF. The DNA of the CDR3 is TGCGCCAGCAGCCAAACCTCCCAGGGTCGTTACGAGCAGTACTTC.

CDR3 loop: CASSAEVGNTEAFF. DNA for the CDR3: TGTGCCAGCAGTGCCGAGGTGGGGAACACTGAAGCTTTCTTT. The chain is built from TRBV2 and TRBJ1-1; D is unclear. Deletions cut 4 bases from V and 1 base from J, with 10 bases between. Germline V gene data show CDR1 as SNHLY and CDR2 as FYNNEI. This CDR3 contains 14 residues.

The chain carries TRBV27 and TRBJ2-3, with 9 bases matching TRBD1. Germline V lookup: CDR1 MNHEY, CDR2 SMNVEV (reference sequence). V was clipped by 0 bases and J by 8 bases; unmatched bases: 9. This CDR3 has 16 amino acids. The CDR3: CASSLSETRGQGTQYF. CDR3 nucleotides: TGTGCCAGCAGTTTATCGGAGACGAGGGGACAGGGTACGCAGTATTTT.

J is TRBJ1-4 and V is TRBV7-2; no definite D call. With 5 bases removed from V and 0 bases from J, the gap between germline ends came to 16 bases. CDR3 length equals 17 residues. In germline, CDR1 is SGHTA, CDR2 FQGNSA. CDR3 bases: TGTGCCAGCAGCCTCCGATACATCGATGCAACTAATGAAAAACTGTTTTTT. It specifies CASSLRYIDATNEKLFF.

The V call is TRBV13, the J call TRBJ2-3; D perhaps matches TRBD2 (7 bases). V was cut by 4 bases and J by 1 base, with 18 bases left in between. The CDR3 covers 17 residues. Germline CDR1 and CDR2: PRHDT and FYEKMQ (reference sequence). This CDR3 reads CASSWTPGAGGTDTQYF. The CDR3, as DNA: TGTGCCAGCAGCTGGACCCCAGGGGCGGGGGGCACAGATACGCAGTATTTT.

The rearrangement links TRBV5-3 to TRBJ2-7; D perhaps matches TRBD2 (6 bases). TRBV5-3 is assigned to the ORF class and has an uncertain function. The CDR3 length is 12 residues. V lost 10 bases to trimming and J lost 1 base, with 12 bases between them. CDR3 sequence reads: CACRDSSYEQYF. CDR3 in DNA: TGTGCCTGCCGGGACTCATCCTACGAGCAGTACTTC.

The gene calls are TRBV4-3 and TRBJ1-1; 7 bases fit TRBD1. The V segment lost 1 base and the J segment 3 bases; nucleotides outside the gene matches: 8. Germline lookup yields CDR1 LGHNA and CDR2 YSLEER. There are 16 residues in the CDR3. The DNA for the CDR3 is TGCGCCAGCAGCCAAGTAATCGACAGGGACGACACTGAAGCTTTCTTT. Its translation is CASSQVIDRDDTEAFF.

The chain joins TRBV11-2 to TRBJ2-1; possible D gene TRBD2, 6 bases. Trimming pared 4 bases from V and 0 bases from J, leaving 13 bases between. The CDR3 has 16 amino acids. Germline V lookup: CDR1 SGHAT, CDR2 FQNNGV. The DNA for the CDR3 is TGTGCCAGCAGCTCCTTAGCGGAGAGCTCCTACAATGAGCAGTTCTTC. It yields the protein CASSSLAESSYNEQFF.

With regard to this clone: This sample also contains other DNA sequences that code for the same CDR3. This chain connects TRBV6-5 to TRBJ2-5; 9 bases are shared with TRBD1. The CDR3 contains 15 residues. The ends lost 6 bases at V and 2 bases at J; junction bases unmatched: 7. Germline V gene sequence: CDR1 MNHEY, CDR2 SVGAGI. The CDR3 is CASSYTGGTQETQYF. For the CDR3, the DNA is TGTGCCAGCAGCTACACAGGGGGCACGCAAGAGACCCAGTACTTC.

The genes are TRBV30 and TRBJ1-4; D gene uncertain. V lost 4 bases and J 0 bases, leaving 9 bases between the germline ends. The CDR3 sequence is 14 residues long. In germline, CDR1 is GTSNPN, CDR2 SVGIG (reference sequence). The DNA for the CDR3 is TGTGCCTGGAAAGGGATTGCAACTAATGAAAAACTGTTTTTT. It translates to CAWKGIATNEKLFF.

In regard to this clone: Other DNA sequences in the sample encode the same CDR3. The rearrangement links TRBV6-1 to TRBJ2-3; D may be TRBD2 (6 bases). The ends were cut back, 3 bases at V and 2 bases at J, with 9 bases in the middle. CDR1 is MNHNS and CDR2 is SASEGT in the germline V gene. The CDR3 covers 14 residues. The CDR3 loop reads CASSERGITDTQYF. In nucleotides, the CDR3 is TGTGCCAGCAGTGAGCGGGGTATCACAGATACGCAGTATTTT.

This chain joins TRBV4-2 and TRBJ2-7; 9 bases are a match to TRBD1. V lost 3 bases to trimming and J lost 5 bases; unmatched junction nucleotides: 8. Germline CDR1 and CDR2: LGHNA and YNFKEQ. The CDR3 has 15 residues. The CDR3 nucleotides read TGTGCCAGCAGCCAGCTGGGACAGGGCGAGGACGAGCAGTACTTC. This sequence encodes CASSQLGQGEDEQYF.

In nucleotides, the CDR3 is TGCGCCAGCAGCCAAGTCCCAGGGACTGACTATGGCTACACCTTC. Its protein product is CASSQVPGTDYGYTF. The V call is TRBV4-1, the J call TRBJ1-2, with D perhaps matching TRBD1 (5 bases). This CDR3 has 15 amino acids. CDR1 and CDR2 (germline): MGHRA, YSYEKL. Trimming took off 1 base at V and 3 bases at J, with 12 bases between the two ends.

The chain has TRBV4-3 and TRBJ2-2; D is ambiguous. In germline, CDR1 is LGHNA, CDR2 YSLEER. Trimming shortened V by 3 bases and J by 2 bases, and 10 bases separated the two germline ends. The CDR3 sequence is 15 residues long. The CDR3 sequence: CASSQEWENTGELFF. The DNA for the CDR3 is TGCGCCAGCAGCCAGGAGTGGGAAAACACCGGGGAGCTGTTTTTT.

This clone was counted a single time. The chain joins TRBV9 to TRBJ2-3; the D gene could be TRBD1 or TRBD2 (5 bases each). The germline V and J ends were trimmed by 0 bases and 3 bases, with 17 bases remaining between them. The CDR3 totals 17 residues. Germline V lookup: CDR1 SGDLS, CDR2 YYNGEE. The CDR3 here is CASSVEAGSVLTDTQYF. In nucleotides, the CDR3 is TGTGCCAGCAGCGTAGAAGCAGGGAGTGTGCTTACAGATACGCAGTATTTT.

The chain joins TRBV7-2 to TRBJ1-2; TRBD1 might be the D (6 bases). The V gene lost 4 bases and the J gene lost 3 bases, with 18 bases spanning the gap. Germline lookup yields CDR1 SGHTA and CDR2 FQGNSA. The CDR3 sequence is 16 residues long. The CDR3 DNA sequence: TGTGCCAGCAGCTCGATGGGCGGGGGCGATGACTATGGCTACACCTTC. Its translation is CASSSMGGGDDYGYTF.

The chain has TRBV4-1 and TRBJ1-4, with D uncertain. The length of the CDR3 is 16 residues. CDR1 and CDR2 from the germline V gene are MGHRA and YSYEKL. The V end was cut by 0 bases, the J end by 4 bases, with 12 bases between. The CDR3 sequence is CASSQETDFNNEKLFF. CDR3 coding DNA: TGCGCCAGCAGCCAAGAGACGGACTTTAATAATGAAAAACTGTTTTTT.